A single T cell receptor (beta chain) is shown here with its context. The antigen is undetermined. This sample is part of a study of shared clonotypes between healthy human individuals. CD45RO-negative CD8 cells positively selected for CCR7 made up the naive population, which excluded terminally differentiated effector memory CD45RA+ cells. Study outcomes and limitations: Roughly 4.6% of naive CD4 clonotypes were common to a few donors. Owing to a small donor count, the genetic and exposure-history diversity represented was limited. Some clonotypes were shared by all four sorted-subset donors, while others were not shared. The non-shared ones had lower generation probabilities than the shared ones.

The CDR3 runs 14 residues. The junction had 6 bases not matched to a gene; V was cut back by 6 bases and J by 3 bases. The germline V gene encodes CDR1 SQVTM and CDR2 ANQGSEA. Sequencing used immunoSEQ multiplex PCR; TCRdb keeps in-frame clones, though not all of them. Of some 2 million clones in the sample, approximately 95% were seen once. The sample was naive CD8+ T cells sorted from blood. The chain joins TRBV29-1 to TRBJ2-7; 12 bases are shared with TRBD2. The sequence was collected from a man younger than 35 in good health. CDR3 protein: CSVRTSGDVYEQYF. The CDR3 DNA is TGCAGCGTCCGGACTAGCGGGGATGTCTACGAGCAGTACTTC.